This TCR beta chain was captured by sequencing in a study of T cell changes during pregnancy in multiple sclerosis. Only in-frame clones appear in the TCRdb table, and some are missing; sequencing was by immunoSEQ multiplex PCR. The sample has more than 90,000 clones, more than 85% seen once; the top ten hold less than 2%. The input for sequencing was peripheral blood, taken in the first trimester of pregnancy. This TCR came from a female donor with multiple sclerosis, enrolled in a pregnancy study.

In nucleotides, the CDR3 is TGTGCCAGCAGCGTAGGCACAGCCCCTTCTAACTATGGCTACACCTTC. This codes for CASSVGTAPSNYGYTF. The rearrangement uses TRBV9 and TRBJ1-2, with D unclear. V gave up 0 bases and J gave up 0 bases, with 12 bases separating them. The CDR3 runs to 16 residues. The V gene's germline CDR1 is SGDLS and CDR2 YYNGEE. Filled out from reference TRBV9 and TRBJ1-2, the complete variable domain reads DSGVTQTPKHLITATGQRVTLRCSPRSGDLSVYWYQQSLDQGLQFLIQYYNGEERAKGNILERFSAQQFPDLHSELNLSSLELGDSALYFCASSVGTAPSNYGYTFGSGTRLTVV.